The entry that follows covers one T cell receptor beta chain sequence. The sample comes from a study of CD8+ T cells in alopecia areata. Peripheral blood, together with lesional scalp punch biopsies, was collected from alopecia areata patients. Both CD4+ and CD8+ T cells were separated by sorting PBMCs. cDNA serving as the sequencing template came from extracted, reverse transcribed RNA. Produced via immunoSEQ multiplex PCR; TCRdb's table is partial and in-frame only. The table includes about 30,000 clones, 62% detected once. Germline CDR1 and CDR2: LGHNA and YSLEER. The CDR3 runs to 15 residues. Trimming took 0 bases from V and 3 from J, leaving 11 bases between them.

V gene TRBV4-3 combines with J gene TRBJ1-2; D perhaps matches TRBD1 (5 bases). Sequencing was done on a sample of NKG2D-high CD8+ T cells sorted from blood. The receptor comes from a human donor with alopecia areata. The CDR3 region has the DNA TGCGCCAGCAGCCAAGATTCAGGGAGTGACTATGGCTACACCTTC. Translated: CASSQDSGSDYGYTF.